This T cell receptor (beta chain) was obtained from a study of identical twins (dated by TCRdb to the mid-2010s). Study-level background: TCR alpha and beta repertoires from monozygotic twins, unrelated adults of various ages and cord blood were deep-sequenced to test whether fetal clonotypes persist. To rule out contamination, the twin experiments were replicated at different times with different library preparation protocols. General conclusions and limits of the study: Compared with coincidental sharing between unrelated individuals, out-of-frame TCR alpha sequences shared between twins had an excess of sequences with low generation probability. In beta out-of-frame sequences, excess twin sharing was weaker, because having fewer shared sequences lowered the signal-to-noise ratio. Abundant cord blood beta clonotypes carried fewer insertions; young adult naive repertoires showed a weaker similar trend, while memory repertoires showed none. Zero-insertion analyses could be partly confounded by invariant T cells such as MAIT and iNKT, though diverse VJ usage argued against such confounding for most clonotypes. Out-of-frame TCR alpha sharing in monozygotic twins was systematically underestimated by recombination models, whereas sharing between unrelated individuals was in agreement with the recombination models. Because the same donors could not be followed over many years, conclusions were based on cross-sectional statistical analysis.

The table lists this clonotype with a few counts. Its antigen is unknown. No quality values exist for individual bases; no much larger clone is one base distant. Including cysteine and phenylalanine, the CDR3 has 17 amino acids. The sequence is cut down to CDR3 DNA, 51 bases in frame from base 1. The V end loses 0 bases and the J end loses 3 bases, and a stretch of 14 bases separates them. Based on the germline V gene, the CDR1 and CDR2 sequences are MNHEY and SVGAGI. All donors were healthy Caucasians. Three pairs of female monozygotic twins, all aged roughly 18 to 29 years, were included in the twin cohort. CD4+ and CD8+ T cell populations were isolated with positive isolation kits from Invitrogen. Receptor amplification or capture employed 5' RACE. The sample was run on an Illumina HiSeq 2000. A universal primer binding site was added through template switching, and the final cDNA carried a unique molecular identifier so that TCR cDNA molecules could be counted accurately. Specific primers in the conserved constant-segment region were used to synthesize first-strand cDNA for TCR alpha and beta chains. Each cDNA library was double barcoded, with a SMART-Mk sample barcode plus Illumina barcodes, to control for contamination. Two successive PCR steps introduced TruSeq adapter sequences along with Illumina sample barcodes. The Illumina HiSeq platform was used with custom primers to sequence TCR alpha and beta cDNA libraries. As for how the authors treated the data: Unique molecular identifiers were extracted from raw reads with MiGEC, and CDR3 positions were determined with MiXCR. Recombination models were inferred per individual with the repgenHMM and IGoR tools using an EM algorithm. The tcR package in R was used for shared clonotype analysis, with sharing normalized by the product of cloneset sizes. Out-of-frame nonproductive sequences were analyzed to study raw recombination free of thymic and clonal selection effects. TCRdb reworked the public reads: Q25 trimming with fastp, MiXCR clone assembly, productive beta chains retained. Rows with a matching CDR3 protein are joined into one entry that keeps the most common DNA and genes. The V and J calls were determined by TCRdb, not by the authors. This sample comprises about 480,000 distinct CDR3 sequences, more than 13% of them detected only once. The biggest ten clones account for 0.5% to 0.65% of the sample.

These same data were also listed under a study on yellow fever vaccine responses in identical twins. The second publication reports: The authors reported that the T cell response to vaccination in identical twins appeared partly convergent and partly personalized. In the study, vaccine-responding T cell clones were precisely tracked in identical twins.

The V and J genes are TRBV6-5 and TRBJ1-4; a tentative D match to TRBD1 spans 6 bases. The sample taken for sequencing was CD4+ T cells sorted from blood. This TCR came from a woman aged 18-35 years in good health. CDR3 reads: CASSYSPTGFANEKLFF. The DNA sequence reads TGTGCCAGCAGTTACTCTCCTACAGGGTTTGCTAATGAAAAACTGTTTTTT.